One and the same sample provided the 22 T cell receptor beta chains below, sequenced in a study of T cell repertoires in aging, cancer and after chemotherapy (dated by TCRdb to about 2019). The instrument given in TCRdb is Illumina MiSeq. Rearranged TRB sequences spanning V, D and J segments were amplified by multiplex touch-down PCR using a mixed TRB-A/B primer pool. TCRdb handled the public reads itself, with Q25 trimming in fastp and clone calling in MiXCR, and kept productive beta chains. Rows with one shared CDR3 protein collapse into an entry with the most common genes and DNA. The sample table holds around 10,000 distinct CDR3 sequences, of which roughly 33% were seen once. The ten largest account for under 20% of the sample. TCR beta rearrangements were amplified from genomic DNA extracted from peripheral blood rather than from sorted cells or RNA. The source material was blood. These receptors originate from a human donor in good health. The donor label of this sample is uncertain.

This clonotype was counted a few times. The J gene is TRBJ1-1, the V gene TRBV11-1, with a possible D match to TRBD1 (5 bases). Germline values: CDR1 SGHAT, CDR2 FQDESV (reference sequence). Trimming left V 5 bases short and J 2 bases short, with 12 bases between. The CDR3 has 14 residues. The CDR3 here is CASSPDRINTEAFF. CDR3 DNA sequence: TGTGCCAGCAGCCCCGACAGAATCAACACTGAAGCTTTCTTT.

The rearrangement joins TRBV19 to TRBJ1-5; D possibly corresponds to TRBD1 (6 bases). V was trimmed by 0 bases and J by 3 bases, leaving 15 bases between them. Looked up from germline, CDR1 is LNHDA and CDR2 is SQIVND (reference sequence). The CDR3 loop spans 17 amino acids. CDR3 in DNA: TGTGCCAGTAGTATAGATGGGACACGGAGCTACAATCAGCCCCAGCATTTT. Its translation: CASSIDGTRSYNQPQHF.

This clonotype was detected a few times. The V and J genes are TRBV12-3 or TRBV12-4 and TRBJ2-1; possible D gene TRBD1, 6 bases. CDR3 length: 16 residues. V lost 5 bases and J lost 1, with 15 bases in between. The CDR3 here is CASSLTGGRSYNEQFF. CDR3 sequence (DNA): TGTGCCAGCAGTCTGACAGGCGGGCGATCCTACAATGAGCAGTTCTTC.

By share of the sample, this clonotype is medium-sized (0.01 to 0.1%). The chain joins TRBV29-1 to TRBJ1-1, with D maybe TRBD1 (5 bases). In germline, CDR1 is SQVTM, CDR2 ANQGSEA. There are 15 residues in the CDR3. V lost 0 bases and J lost 1, with 12 bases in between. In nucleotides, the CDR3 is TGCAGCGTTGAAGACCCGGGACGGTCGAACACTGAAGCTTTCTTT. Translating it yields CSVEDPGRSNTEAFF.

This chain links TRBV6-2 or TRBV6-3 with TRBJ1-2, with D unresolved. V was trimmed by 2 bases and J by 5 bases, leaving 9 bases between them. CDR3 size: 13 residues. The V gene's germline CDR1 is MNHEY and CDR2 SVGEGT. Written as DNA, the CDR3 is TGTGCCAGCAGTTACCCCGGGTTATATGGCTACACCTTC. As protein: CASSYPGLYGYTF.

This clonotype showed up just a few times. The V and J genes are TRBV12-3 or TRBV12-4 and TRBJ1-5, with a possible D match to TRBD1 (6 bases). The CDR3 is 14 residues long. V was shortened by 4 bases and J by 2 bases, with 9 bases between the two germline ends. CDR3 in amino acids: CASSYAGGNQPQHF. The CDR3 coding sequence is TGTGCCAGCAGTTACGCAGGGGGCAATCAGCCCCAGCATTTT.

This clonotype turned up a few times. J is TRBJ2-7 and V is TRBV5-5, with 7 bases lining up with TRBD2. CDR1 SGHKS and CDR2 YYEKEE come from the germline V gene (reference sequence). V lost 1 base to trimming and J lost 6 bases; unmatched junction nucleotides: 7. The CDR3 is 14 amino acids. CDR3 in amino acids: CASSLFVREGEQYF. The CDR3 DNA follows: TGTGCCAGCAGCTTGTTTGTCAGGGAGGGCGAGCAGTACTTC.

This clonotype was counted between two and nine times. This chain uses TRBV6-2 or TRBV6-3 with TRBJ1-2; 8 bases are a match to TRBD1. The CDR3 covers 17 residues. J lost 3 bases, V lost 3 bases, and 12 bases had no gene match. Germline V CDR1 and CDR2: MNHEY, SVGEGT. CDR3 sequence (DNA): TGTGCCAGCAGTTATTCAACCGGGACAGGTGGCCACTATGGCTACACCTTC. It is translated as CASSYSTGTGGHYGYTF.

About this clonotype itself: A much larger clone lies a single base off, so this may be a read error. The chain is built from TRBV30 and TRBJ1-5, with 8 bases aligning to TRBD1. The CDR3 covers 19 residues. V gave up 2 bases and J gave up 1 base; unmatched junction bases: 16. Germline-derived CDR1 and CDR2 are GTSNPN and SVGIG (reference sequence). The CDR3 DNA follows: TGTGCCTGGAGTCACGGGACAGGTGTGTTTATTTTGAGCAATCAGCCCCAGCATTTT. Its translation is CAWSHGTGVFILSNQPQHF.

The CDR3, as DNA: TGTGCCTGGAAAATGGGAACTATAAACACCATATATTTT. The encoded protein is CAWKMGTINTIYF. The rearrangement links TRBV30 to TRBJ1-3; D is ambiguous. Deletions cut 4 bases from V and 6 bases from J, with 13 bases between. The CDR3 length is 13 residues. Germline CDR1 and CDR2: GTSNPN and SVGIG (reference sequence).

Sample share makes this clonotype medium-sized. The chain links TRBV19 to TRBJ2-5, with a weak D call TRBD1 (6 bases). This CDR3 has 17 residues. In germline, CDR1 is LNHDA, CDR2 SQIVND (reference sequence). V lost 1 base and J 5 bases, leaving 20 bases between the germline ends. CDR3: CASSIARGRGFGETQYF. The DNA for the CDR3 is TGTGCCAGTAGTATAGCCCGCGGCAGGGGATTTGGGGAGACCCAGTACTTC. The full variable domain, in which reference TRBV19 and TRBJ2-5 provide the parts outside the CDR3, is DGGITQSPKYLFRKEGQNVTLSCEQNLNHDAMYWYRQDPGQGLRLIYYSQIVNDFQKGDIAEGYSVSREKKESFPLTVTSAQKNPTAFYLCASSIARGRGFGETQYFGPGTRLLVL.

This clonotype is labeled as medium-sized. The rearrangement links TRBV19 to TRBJ2-1; D remains ambiguous. The V and J ends lost 2 bases and 6 bases respectively, with 8 bases between them. The germline gives CDR1 LNHDA, CDR2 SQIVND (reference sequence). This CDR3 region has 13 residues. The CDR3 coding sequence is TGTGCCAGTAGTATACTCTTTCGCAATGAGCAGTTCTTC. This codes for CASSILFRNEQFF.

This clonotype rates as medium-sized. The rearrangement joins TRBV30 to TRBJ2-5; the D call may be TRBD1 or TRBD2 (5 bases each). The germline V and J ends were trimmed by 0 bases and 4 bases, with 9 bases remaining between them. This CDR3 contains 13 residues. Germline CDR1 GTSNPN, CDR2 SVGIG (reference sequence). CDR3 in amino acids: CAWSVGVRETQYF. For the CDR3, the DNA is TGTGCCTGGAGTGTGGGGGTAAGAGAGACCCAGTACTTC.

This clonotype ranks as medium-sized. This chain joins TRBV6-2 or TRBV6-3 and TRBJ2-1; D is uncertain. CDR3 length: 14 residues. The ends were cut back, 7 bases at V and 4 bases at J, with 14 bases in the middle. Germline CDR1 MNHEY, CDR2 SVGEGT. Here the CDR3 DNA reads TGTGCCAGCAATTTCGATCCCCATTACAATGAGCAGTTCTTC. Translating it yields CASNFDPHYNEQFF.

Sample share makes this clonotype medium-sized. The rearrangement joins TRBV29-1 to TRBJ2-2; D assignment may be TRBD1 or TRBD2 (5 bases each). CDR3 length: 11 amino acids. The germline V gene encodes CDR1 SQVTM and CDR2 ANQGSEA. Trimming took 7 bases from V and 7 from J, leaving 10 bases between them. The CDR3 spells CSGLRGGELFF. In DNA form, the CDR3 reads TGCAGCGGCTTGAGGGGCGGGGAGCTGTTTTTT.

V gene TRBV11-2 combines with J gene TRBJ2-7; no definite D call. Deletions cut 2 bases from V and 0 bases from J, with 8 bases between. Germline V gene data show CDR1 as SGHAT and CDR2 as FQNNGV. There are 14 residues in the CDR3. The CDR3 bases are TGTGCCAGCAGCTTAATCCTCAGCTCCTACGAGCAGTACTTC. This translates into CASSLILSSYEQYF.

The rearrangement joins TRBV5-1 to TRBJ2-7, with D possibly TRBD1 on 5 matching bases. CDR1 and CDR2 (germline): SGHRS, YFSETQ. The CDR3 runs to 12 residues. V was cut by 4 bases and J by 7 bases, with 12 bases left in between. CDR3 coding DNA: TGCGCCAGCAGCCACCTACAGGATGAGCAGTACTTC. Its protein product is CASSHLQDEQYF.

There are a few counts of this clonotype. The J gene is TRBJ1-1, the V gene TRBV15; D is unclear. Deletions cut 0 bases from V and 5 bases from J, with 10 bases between. Germline V gene sequence: CDR1 LNHNV, CDR2 YYDKDF (reference sequence). The CDR3 loop spans 14 amino acids. CDR3 sequence: CATSRDRIGTEAFF. The DNA for the CDR3 is TGTGCCACCAGCAGAGATAGGATAGGGACTGAAGCTTTCTTT.

CDR3 sequence: CATSPARQGGSYGYTF. The CDR3 DNA is TGTGCCACCAGCCCAGCGCGACAGGGAGGGAGCTATGGCTACACCTTC. V usage is TRBV15 and J usage is TRBJ1-2, with 7 bases aligning to TRBD1. Germline-derived CDR1 and CDR2 are LNHNV and YYDKDF (reference sequence). V gave up 5 bases and J gave up 4 bases; unmatched junction bases: 13. The CDR3 is 16 amino acids.

The chain is built from TRBV15 and TRBJ1-1, with unresolved D. Germline values: CDR1 LNHNV, CDR2 YYDKDF (reference sequence). This CDR3 comprises 12 residues. The V gene lost 4 bases and the J gene lost 2 bases, with 5 bases spanning the gap. The CDR3 nucleotides are TGTGCCACCAGCACCCCAAACACTGAAGCTTTCTTT. Amino acid sequence: CATSTPNTEAFF.

Judged by abundance, this clonotype is medium-sized. V and J are TRBV6-5 and TRBJ2-6; D unclear. The length of the CDR3 is 13 residues. Germline V gene data show CDR1 as MNHEY and CDR2 as SVGAGI. With 0 bases removed from V and 3 bases from J, the gap between germline ends came to 0 bases. CDR3 nucleotide sequence: TGTGCCAGCAGTTACTCTGGGGCCAACGTCCTGACTTTC. Encoded protein: CASSYSGANVLTF.

J is TRBJ1-6 and V is TRBV12-3 or TRBV12-4, with D tentatively TRBD1 (6 bases). The CDR3 consists of 13 residues. Trimming took off 4 bases at V and 10 bases at J, with 11 bases between the two ends. CDR3 DNA sequence: TGTGCCAGCAGTTCAGGGGTAGTCTCACCCCTCCACTTT. Translating gives CASSSGVVSPLHF.